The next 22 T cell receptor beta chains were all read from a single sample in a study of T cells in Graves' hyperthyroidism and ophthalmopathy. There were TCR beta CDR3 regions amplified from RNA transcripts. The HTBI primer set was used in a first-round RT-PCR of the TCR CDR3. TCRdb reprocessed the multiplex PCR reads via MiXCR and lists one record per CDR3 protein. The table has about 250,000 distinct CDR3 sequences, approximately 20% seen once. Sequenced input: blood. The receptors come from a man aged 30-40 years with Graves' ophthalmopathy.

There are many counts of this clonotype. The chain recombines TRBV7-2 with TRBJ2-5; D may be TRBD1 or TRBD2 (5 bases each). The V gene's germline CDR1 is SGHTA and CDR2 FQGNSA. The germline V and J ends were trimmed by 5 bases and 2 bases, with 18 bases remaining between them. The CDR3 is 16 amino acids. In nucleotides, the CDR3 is TGTGCCAGCAGCCTTTTGAGGGTTGGGACGCAAGAGACCCAGTACTTC. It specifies CASSLLRVGTQETQYF.

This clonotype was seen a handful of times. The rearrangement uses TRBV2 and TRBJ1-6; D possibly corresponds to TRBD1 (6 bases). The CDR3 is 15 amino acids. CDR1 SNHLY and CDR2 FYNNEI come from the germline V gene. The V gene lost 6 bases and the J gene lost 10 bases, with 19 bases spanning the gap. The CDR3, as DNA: TGTGCCAGCAGCGCACAGGGCCGGTCATGGTCACCCCTCCACTTT. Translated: CASSAQGRSWSPLHF.

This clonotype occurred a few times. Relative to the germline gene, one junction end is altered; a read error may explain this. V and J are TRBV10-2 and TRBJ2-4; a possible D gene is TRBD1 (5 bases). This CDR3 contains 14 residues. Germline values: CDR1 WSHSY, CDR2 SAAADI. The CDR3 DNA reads TGCGCCAGCAGTGACCCCAGGGTCAAAGACATTCAGTACTTC. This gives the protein CASSDPRVKDIQYF.

In DNA form, the CDR3 reads TGTGCCAGCAGCGTTGCAGGCGGCGACGTTCGCACTGAAGCTTTCTTT. Its translation is CASSVAGGDVRTEAFF. The chain joins TRBV7-3 to TRBJ1-1, with D unclear. V lost 5 bases and J 4 bases, leaving 20 bases between the germline ends. The CDR3 covers 16 residues. In germline, CDR1 is SGHTA, CDR2 FQGTGA. The whole variable domain, filled in from reference TRBV7-3 and TRBJ1-1, reads GAGVSQTPSNKVTEKGKYVELRCDPISGHTALYWYRQSLGQGPEFLIYFQGTGAADDSGLPNDRFFAVRPEGSVSTLKIQRTERGDSAVYLCASSVAGGDVRTEAFFGQGTRLTVV.

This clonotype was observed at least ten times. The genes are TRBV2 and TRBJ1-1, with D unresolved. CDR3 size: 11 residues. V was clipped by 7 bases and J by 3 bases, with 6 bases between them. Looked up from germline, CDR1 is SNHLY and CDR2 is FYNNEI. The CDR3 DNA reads TGTGCCAGCATGGCGGACACTGAAGCTTTCTTT. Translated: CASMADTEAFF.

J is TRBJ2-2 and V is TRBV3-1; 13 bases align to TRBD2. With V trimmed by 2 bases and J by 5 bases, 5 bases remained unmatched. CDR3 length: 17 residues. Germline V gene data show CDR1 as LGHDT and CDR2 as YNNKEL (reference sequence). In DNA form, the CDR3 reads TGTGCCAGCAGCCAATGGACTAGCGGGAGAGGTACCGGGGAGCTGTTTTTT. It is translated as CASSQWTSGRGTGELFF.

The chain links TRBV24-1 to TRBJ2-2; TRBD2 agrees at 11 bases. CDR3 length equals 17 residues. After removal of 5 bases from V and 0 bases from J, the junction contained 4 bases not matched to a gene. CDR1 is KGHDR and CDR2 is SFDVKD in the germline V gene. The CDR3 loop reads CATSGSGRAANTGELFF. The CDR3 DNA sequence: TGTGCCACCAGTGGTAGCGGGAGGGCCGCGAACACCGGGGAGCTGTTTTTT.

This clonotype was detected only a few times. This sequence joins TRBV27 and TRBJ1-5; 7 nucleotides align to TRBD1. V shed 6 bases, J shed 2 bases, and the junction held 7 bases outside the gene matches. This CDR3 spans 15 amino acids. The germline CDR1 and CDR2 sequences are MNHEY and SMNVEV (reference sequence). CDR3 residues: CASSFQGGGNQPQHF. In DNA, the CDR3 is TGTGCCAGCAGCTTTCAGGGGGGTGGCAATCAGCCCCAGCATTTT.

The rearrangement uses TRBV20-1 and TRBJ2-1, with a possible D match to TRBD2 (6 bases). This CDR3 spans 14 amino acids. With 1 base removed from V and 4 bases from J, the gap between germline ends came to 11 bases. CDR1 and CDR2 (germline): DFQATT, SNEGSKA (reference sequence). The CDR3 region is CSARAHGSYNEQFF. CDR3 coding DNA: TGCAGTGCTAGAGCCCACGGGAGTTACAATGAGCAGTTCTTC.

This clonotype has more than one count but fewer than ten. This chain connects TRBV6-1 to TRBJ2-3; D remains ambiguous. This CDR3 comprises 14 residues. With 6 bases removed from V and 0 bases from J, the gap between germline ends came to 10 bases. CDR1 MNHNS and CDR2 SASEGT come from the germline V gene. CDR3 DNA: TGTGCCAGCAGGCCGGGCATCAGCACAGATACGCAGTATTTT. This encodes CASRPGISTDTQYF.

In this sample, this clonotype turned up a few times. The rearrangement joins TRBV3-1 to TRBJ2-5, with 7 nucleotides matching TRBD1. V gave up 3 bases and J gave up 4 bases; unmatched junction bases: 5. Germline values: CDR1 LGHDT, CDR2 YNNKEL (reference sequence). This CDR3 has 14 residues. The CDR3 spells CASSQGQSGETQYF. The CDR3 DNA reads TGTGCCAGCAGCCAGGGACAGTCTGGAGAGACCCAGTACTTC.

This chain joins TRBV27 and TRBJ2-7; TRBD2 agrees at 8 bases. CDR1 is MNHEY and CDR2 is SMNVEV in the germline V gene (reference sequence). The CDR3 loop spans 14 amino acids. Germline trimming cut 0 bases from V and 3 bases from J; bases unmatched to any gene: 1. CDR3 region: CASSLSGLDYEQYF. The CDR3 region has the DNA TGTGCCAGCAGTTTATCGGGACTAGACTACGAGCAGTACTTC.

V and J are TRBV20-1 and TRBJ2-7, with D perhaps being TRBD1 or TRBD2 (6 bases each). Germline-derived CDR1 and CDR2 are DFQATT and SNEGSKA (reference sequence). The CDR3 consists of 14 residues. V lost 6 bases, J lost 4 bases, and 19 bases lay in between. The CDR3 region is CSAQTGAGGYEQYF. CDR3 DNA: TGCAGTGCACAAACGGGGGCAGGTGGATACGAGCAGTACTTC.

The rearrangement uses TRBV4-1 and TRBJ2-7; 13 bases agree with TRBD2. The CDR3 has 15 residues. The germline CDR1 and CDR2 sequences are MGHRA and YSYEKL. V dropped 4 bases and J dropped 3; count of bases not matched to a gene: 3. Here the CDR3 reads CASSRGLAGLYEQYF. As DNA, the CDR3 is TGCGCCAGCAGCCGGGGACTAGCGGGACTCTACGAGCAGTACTTC.

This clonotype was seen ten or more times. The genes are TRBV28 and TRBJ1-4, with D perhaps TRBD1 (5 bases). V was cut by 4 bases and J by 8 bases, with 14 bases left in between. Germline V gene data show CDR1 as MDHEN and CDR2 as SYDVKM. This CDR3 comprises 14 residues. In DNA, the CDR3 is TGTGCCAGCAGTTCTCCAGGGAGGGGCGAAAAACTGTTTTTT. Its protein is CASSSPGRGEKLFF.

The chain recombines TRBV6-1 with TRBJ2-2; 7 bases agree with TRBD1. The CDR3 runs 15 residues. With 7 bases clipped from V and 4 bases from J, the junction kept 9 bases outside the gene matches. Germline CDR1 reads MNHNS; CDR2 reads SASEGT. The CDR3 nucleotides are TGTGCCAGCATCCCAACCGGGACAGTCACCGGGGAGCTGTTTTTT. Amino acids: CASIPTGTVTGELFF.

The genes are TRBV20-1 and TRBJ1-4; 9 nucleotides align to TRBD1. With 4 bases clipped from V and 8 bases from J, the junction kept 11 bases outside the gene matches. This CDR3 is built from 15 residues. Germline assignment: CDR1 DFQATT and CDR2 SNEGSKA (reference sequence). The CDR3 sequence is CSATPTGTGTEKLFF. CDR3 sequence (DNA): TGCAGTGCTACCCCAACCGGGACAGGGACCGAAAAACTGTTTTTT.

The CDR3 coding sequence is TGTGCCAGCAGCCCCATGACGAATGGCGGCTACACCTTC. Amino acids: CASSPMTNGGYTF. The V call is TRBV7-9, the J call TRBJ1-2; no firm D call. Trimming cost V 5 bases and J 8 bases, with 15 bases left between them. This CDR3 is 13 amino acids long. CDR1 SEHNR and CDR2 FQNEAQ come from the germline V gene (reference sequence).

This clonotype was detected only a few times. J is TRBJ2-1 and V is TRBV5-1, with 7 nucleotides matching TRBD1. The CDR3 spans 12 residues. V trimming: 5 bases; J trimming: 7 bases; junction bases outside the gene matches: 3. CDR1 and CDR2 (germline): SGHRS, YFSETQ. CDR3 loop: CASSGQANEQFF. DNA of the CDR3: TGCGCCAGCAGTGGACAGGCTAATGAGCAGTTCTTC. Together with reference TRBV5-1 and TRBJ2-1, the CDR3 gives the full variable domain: KAGVTQTPRYLIKTRGQQVTLSCSPISGHRSVSWYQQTPGQGLQFLFEYFSETQRNKGNFPGRFSGRQFSNSRSEMNVSTLELGDSALYLCASSGQANEQFFGPGTRLTVL.

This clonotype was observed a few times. This chain's CDR3 is CASSATGIRNYGYTF. Here the CDR3 DNA reads TGTGCCAGCAGTGCGACAGGAATAAGGAACTATGGCTACACCTTC. The chain employs TRBV28 and TRBJ1-2; D perhaps matches TRBD1 (6 bases). Trimming took off 5 bases at V and 2 bases at J, with 15 bases between the two ends. Per germline, CDR1 MDHEN and CDR2 SYDVKM. CDR3 size: 15 residues.

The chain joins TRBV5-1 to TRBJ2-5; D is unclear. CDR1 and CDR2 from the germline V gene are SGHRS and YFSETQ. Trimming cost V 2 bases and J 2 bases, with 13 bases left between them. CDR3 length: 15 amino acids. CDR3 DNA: TGCGCCAGCAGCTTCACCAGCAGGTCGCAAGAGACCCAGTACTTC. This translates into CASSFTSRSQETQYF.

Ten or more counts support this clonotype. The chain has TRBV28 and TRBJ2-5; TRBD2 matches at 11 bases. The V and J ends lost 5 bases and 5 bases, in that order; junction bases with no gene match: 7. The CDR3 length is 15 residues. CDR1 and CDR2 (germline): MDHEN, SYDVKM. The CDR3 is CASSPLAGGPETQYF. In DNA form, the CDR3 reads TGTGCCAGCAGTCCCTTAGCGGGAGGGCCGGAGACCCAGTACTTC.